Listed below are T cell receptor beta chains from one sample, sequenced in a study of blood T cell repertoires in COVID-19. Produced via immunoSEQ multiplex PCR; TCRdb's table is partial and in-frame only. The table includes 250,000 or so clones, 65% to 85% detected once. The sample consisted of peripheral blood. These receptors all stem from a middle-aged woman who had recovered from COVID-19. Each CDR3 is given with its conserved first and last residue. Fields, in order: D gene, clone size, V gene, J gene, CDR3 DNA, CDR3 protein. A D gene is named only where the DNA matches it firmly. Some rows have no size entry. The others give once, few or many, or a class for an expanded clone.

D: -
size: few
V: TRBV7-3
J: TRBJ2-1
DNA: TGTGCCAGCAGCTTAGACGGGGTTGAGCAGTTCTTC
CDR3: CASSLDGVEQFF

D: -
size: -
V: TRBV19
J: TRBJ1-5
DNA: TGTGCCAGTAGTCCCCGATCAGTACAGGAAAATCAGCCCCAGCATTTT
CDR3: CASSPRSVQENQPQHF

D: -
size: -
V: TRBV13
J: TRBJ1-1
DNA: TGTGCCAGCAGCTTAGTTTCTCCCCGGGAGGCCGGACGGGCCCCACCCCCCGGAGCTTTCTTT
CDR3: CASSLVSPREAGRAPPPGAFF

D: -
size: -
V: TRBV10-3
J: TRBJ1-2
DNA: TGTGCCATCAGTGTGACAGAGGACTATGGCTACACCTTC
CDR3: CAISVTEDYGYTF

D: -
size: -
V: TRBV5-1
J: TRBJ1-1
DNA: TGCGCCAGCAGCTTGGGACATAATGAAGCTTTCTTT
CDR3: CASSLGHNEAFF

D: -
size: once
V: TRBV27
J: TRBJ1-1
DNA: TGTGCCAGCAGTTTTGCGGGGAACACTGAAGCTTTCTTT
CDR3: CASSFAGNTEAFF

D: -
size: -
V: TRBV2
J: TRBJ1-4
DNA: TGTGCCAGCAGTGTTCAAGGGAGGGATGAAAAACTGTTTTTT
CDR3: CASSVQGRDEKLFF

D: -
size: -
V: TRBV6-1
J: TRBJ1-1
DNA: TGTGCCAGCAGTGAGCTGCGCGGCGCGAACACTGAAGCTTTCTTT
CDR3: CASSELRGANTEAFF

D: -
size: -
V: TRBV30
J: TRBJ1-1
DNA: TGTGCCTGGAGTCGGATGAGGACTGAAGCTTTCTTT
CDR3: CAWSRMRTEAFF

D: TRBD1
size: -
V: TRBV7-9
J: TRBJ2-4
DNA: TGTGCCAGCAGCTTAGCCGGGACACAGGGGGCTGTAACCAAAAACATTCAGTACTTC
CDR3: CASSLAGTQGAVTKNIQYF

D: -
size: -
V: TRBV5-4
J: TRBJ1-2
DNA: TGTGCCAGCAGCTTGTTTGGACAGAGAAATTCCTATGGCTACACCTTC
CDR3: CASSLFGQRNSYGYTF

D: -
size: -
V: TRBV6-5
J: TRBJ2-1
DNA: TGTGCCAGCAGATTGGACAAAAACAATGAGCAGTTCTTC
CDR3: CASRLDKNNEQFF

D: TRBD2
size: -
V: TRBV14
J: TRBJ2-1
DNA: TGTGCCAGCAGCCAAGTTAGGGTGCTAGCGGGGGGCTTCCTCTACAATGAGCAGTTCTTC
CDR3: CASSQVRVLAGGFLYNEQFF

D: -
size: -
V: TRBV19
J: TRBJ1-2
DNA: TGTGCCAGTGGGCAGGGGACGTGGGACTATGGCTACACCTTC
CDR3: CASGQGTWDYGYTF

D: -
size: -
V: TRBV28
J: TRBJ1-6
DNA: TGTGCCAGCAGTTTACGACAGAGGTCCCTCCACTTT
CDR3: CASSLRQRSLHF